This TCR beta chain comes out of a study of beta chain features in type 1 diabetes (dated by TCRdb to 2016 to 2019). About the full investigation: Mean age, gender distribution, total cell number and subset yield were not different between patients and healthy donors. The study compared the TCRB repertoires of sorted circulating CD4+ T cell subsets in recently diagnosed type 1 diabetes patients with those in matched healthy donors. A total of 100 million to 140 million sorted cells were examined across all samples, and the number of cells per subset was strongly correlated with RNA yield. Regulatory and stem cell-like memory subsets were obtained from only 8 patients and roughly eight healthy donors, while naive and central memory subsets were obtained from all 30 or so donors. The paper as a whole reports these results and caveats: At VDJ recombination sites, type 1 diabetes patients had fewer insertions and more deleted nucleotides, which implies abnormalities in thymic rearrangement. Sequencing cDNA rather than genomic DNA could over-represent highly expressing activated cells, although activation and CD3 levels did not differ between groups. PCR may preferentially amplify shorter templates, but because patient and control samples were amplified and corrected together, any resulting skew would affect both groups equally. In all four CD4+ subsets, TCRB CDR3 length was moderately but significantly shorter in type 1 diabetes patients. Naive, central memory and regulatory TCRB repertoires appeared more similar among patients than among healthy donors. Only small numbers of individuals were included in the HLA sub-analyses, which left unresolved whether HLA type had any influence on TCRB rearrangement.

A note on this clone: This clone's antigen is unknown. No base-level quality is on record; no much larger clone is a single base apart.

Inclusive of the bounding cysteine and phenylalanine, the CDR3 is 17 residues long. The CDR3 DNA has 51 bases and is translated from base 1. V sheds 2 bases and J sheds 2 bases, leaving 13 bases between their ends. Based on the germline V gene, the CDR1 and CDR2 sequences are KGHSH and LQKENI. A single peripheral blood draw of around 120 mL on average was collected from each donor into heparinised tubes. A BD FACSAria II and a panel including CD45RO, CCR7, CD25, CD127, CD95 and CD27 were used to sort naive, central memory, regulatory and stem cell-like memory CD4+ T cells. All sorted populations exceeded 98% purity. PBMCs were isolated immediately by Lymphoprep density gradient centrifugation and stained directly without culture. So that batch effects would be minimized, each experiment stained and sorted samples in pairs, pairing one healthy donor with one patient. All of the isolated RNA was reverse transcribed with the High Capacity cDNA Reverse Transcription Kit, so expressed TCRB transcripts were sequenced. Deep immunoSEQ sequencing was applied to naive, central memory and regulatory T cell samples, giving an average of roughly 3.5 million total reads per sample. After sorted cells were lysed in RLT buffer, RNA was extracted with DNase-treated RNeasy Micro or Mini kits, with the choice depending on cell number. To prevent cross-contamination, each cell subset was processed individually, whereas patient and healthy donor samples were processed jointly. The immunoSEQ multiplex PCR was used to amplify TCRB sequences from cDNA, generating 87-bp fragments that spanned the CDR3 region. Sequencing of the amplicons was performed on the Illumina HiSeq platform. The authors' pipeline ran thus. Synthetic template baselines were used to correct PCR bias computationally, reads within Hamming distance 2 were collapsed, and singletons that could not be merged were discarded. By aligning reads against IMGT, V, D and J genes, CDR3 length, and insertions or deletions at six rearrangement sites were assigned. Within each subset, clonotype counts were normalized to sorted cell number, and only after that were true diversity and Gini coefficients computed with the tcR R package. Repertoire sharing was quantified using the overlap coefficient calculated on TCRB nucleotide sequences. TCRdb provides this immuneACCESS table in a form limited to in-frame rearrangements. Some clones are lacking; in checked studies, under half of them reflect an unresolved V gene, and why the rest are absent is not known. That table gives V, J and clone size, and the DNA gave D and trimming. The sample includes 120,000 or so clones, with around 17% observed a single time. The top ten clones comprise approximately 2.3% of the sample.

Sequencing was performed on central memory CD4+ T cells from blood. The sequence joins TRBV18 to TRBJ2-6; the D gene is tentatively TRBD1 or TRBD2, each matching 6 bases. The sequence came from a man aged 30 to 45 with type 1 diabetes. The nucleotide sequence reads as follows: TGTGCCAGCTCACCAGGAGGGGGGTCGCCTGGGGCCAACGTCCTGACTTTC. Its protein is CASSPGGGSPGANVLTF.